A single sample is the source of the 5 T cell receptor beta chains below, sequenced in a study of shared clonotypes between healthy human individuals. Here immunoSEQ multiplex PCR was the method, and the copy in TCRdb shows in-frame clones only, minus some. Of hundreds of thousands of clones detected, roughly 94% appear once; the ten largest clones hold nearly 25%. Terminally differentiated effector memory CD45RA+ cells were excluded by CCR7 positive selection of CD45RO-negative cells. What was sequenced was naive CD8+ T cells sorted from blood. These receptors were obtained from a man aged 25-45 years in good health.

The V call is TRBV5-8, the J call TRBJ2-1; possible D gene TRBD2, 5 bases. V shed 1 base and J shed 3 bases, with 17 bases lying between them. Germline CDR1 and CDR2: SGHTS and YDEGEE. CDR3 length: 17 amino acids. The CDR3 loop reads CASSLRGRRTFYNEQFF. The CDR3, as DNA: TGTGCCAGCAGCTTGCGGGGAAGGAGAACGTTCTACAATGAGCAGTTCTTC.

This sequence joins TRBV27 and TRBJ2-1, with 9 bases lining up with TRBD2. The CDR3 loop spans 16 amino acids. V was pared by 2 bases and J by 8 bases, with 10 bases of the junction left unmatched. Germline V gene data show CDR1 as MNHEY and CDR2 as SMNVEV (reference sequence). The CDR3 protein is CASSLLAGGPYDEQFF. In nucleotides, the CDR3 is TGTGCCAGCAGTTTACTCGCGGGAGGGCCGTACGATGAGCAGTTCTTC.

The V call is TRBV6-5, the J call TRBJ2-7; 7 nucleotides agree with TRBD2. The CDR3 covers 14 residues. Germline values: CDR1 MNHEY, CDR2 SVGAGI. After removal of 6 bases from V and 4 bases from J, the junction contained 9 bases not matched to a gene. The chain's CDR3 is CASSPNPGGYEQYF. The DNA of the CDR3 is TGTGCCAGCAGCCCAAATCCGGGAGGTTACGAGCAGTACTTC.

CDR3 residues: CASSLALADNEQFF. DNA of the CDR3: TGTGCCAGCAGCTTAGCGCTAGCTGACAATGAGCAGTTCTTC. This chain connects TRBV7-9 to TRBJ2-1; D may be TRBD2 (5 bases). The CDR3 contains 14 residues. Germline values: CDR1 SEHNR, CDR2 FQNEAQ (reference sequence). V shed 0 bases and J shed 5 bases, with 8 bases lying between them.

This clone appeared a single time. The chain recombines TRBV29-1 with TRBJ2-7; 11 nucleotides align to TRBD2. Germline values: CDR1 SQVTM, CDR2 ANQGSEA. There are 15 residues in the CDR3. V lost 2 bases, J lost 3 bases, and 6 bases stayed unmatched. CDR3 nucleotide sequence: TGCAGCGTTGAAATGGTAGGGACTAGCGGCTACGAGCAGTACTTC. Translation gives CSVEMVGTSGYEQYF.